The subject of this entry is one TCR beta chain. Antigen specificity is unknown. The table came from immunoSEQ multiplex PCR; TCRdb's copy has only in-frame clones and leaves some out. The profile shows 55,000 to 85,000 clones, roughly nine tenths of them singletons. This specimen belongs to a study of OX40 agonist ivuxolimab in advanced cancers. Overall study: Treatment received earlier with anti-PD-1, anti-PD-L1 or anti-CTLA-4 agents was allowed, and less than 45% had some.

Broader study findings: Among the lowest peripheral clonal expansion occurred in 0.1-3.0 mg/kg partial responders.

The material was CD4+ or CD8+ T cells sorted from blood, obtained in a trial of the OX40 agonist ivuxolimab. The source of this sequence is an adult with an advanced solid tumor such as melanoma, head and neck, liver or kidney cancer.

CDR3 in DNA: TGTGCCACCCGACAGGGCAGTGGCTACACCTTC. Encoded protein: CATRQGSGYTF. The chain links TRBV6-6 to TRBJ1-2, with 7 bases identical to TRBD1. The V and J ends lost 10 bases and 7 bases, in that order; junction bases with no gene match: 6. CDR3 length equals 11 residues. The germline V gene has CDR1 MNHNY and CDR2 SVGAGI (reference sequence).